These 22 T cell receptor beta chains share one sample of origin, sequenced in a study of T-cell memory formation after mild COVID-19. TCRdb called the 5' RACE reads again in MiXCR, with one record for every CDR3 protein. Altogether 500,000 to 650,000 distinct CDR3 sequences are present, about 20% being singletons, with the ten largest covering approximately 8.4%. Sequencing input: PBMCs or a T cell subset sorted from them (not recorded which). Receptors originate from an adult woman who had mild COVID-19 (a few samples of this study predate the infection). Cell type and time point are not known.

The chain carries TRBV27 and TRBJ2-7, with D possibly being TRBD2 (6 bases). V lost 7 bases and J 4 bases, leaving 23 bases between the germline ends. The CDR3 has 16 amino acids. Per the germline V gene, CDR1 is MNHEY and CDR2 is SMNVEV (reference sequence). The CDR3 sequence is CASKSVSGVEGYEQYF. The CDR3 nucleotides read TGTGCCAGCAAGTCAGTCTCGGGGGTGGAGGGATACGAGCAGTACTTC.

The chain links TRBV24-1 to TRBJ2-1; the D call may be TRBD1 or TRBD2 (5 bases each). The CDR3 is made up of 16 amino acids. Germline values: CDR1 KGHDR, CDR2 SFDVKD. V lost 3 bases to trimming and J lost 5 bases, with 16 bases between them. CDR3 sequence: CATSDPTGPLNNEQFF. The CDR3, as DNA: TGTGCCACCAGTGATCCCACGGGACCATTAAACAATGAGCAGTTCTTC.

The CDR3 DNA is TGTGCCAGCTCACCATCGTGGGGGTATGGCTACACCTTC. Its protein product is CASSPSWGYGYTF. The genes are TRBV18 and TRBJ1-2; perhaps TRBD1 as D (5 bases). V lost 2 bases and J 5 bases, leaving 9 bases between the germline ends. Per germline, CDR1 KGHSH and CDR2 LQKENI. This CDR3 spans 13 amino acids. The variable domain in full, with the rest retrieved from reference TRBV18 and TRBJ1-2, is NAGVMQNPRHLVRRRGQEARLRCSPMKGHSHVYWYRQLPEEGLKFMVYLQKENIIDESGMPKERFSAEFPKEGPSILRIQQVVRGDSAAYFCASSPSWGYGYTFGSGTRLTVV.

This rearrangement joins TRBV9 to TRBJ1-5; D unclear. The germline V gene has CDR1 SGDLS and CDR2 YYNGEE. Trimming shortened V by 3 bases and J by 0 bases, and 7 bases separated the two germline ends. The CDR3 is 14 amino acids. CDR3 nucleotide sequence: TGTGCCAGCAGCGAGGCCCTTAGCAATCAGCCCCAGCATTTT. It codes for CASSEALSNQPQHF.

The V call is TRBV29-1, the J call TRBJ2-7; tentatively, D is TRBD1 (6 bases). The germline CDR1 and CDR2 sequences are SQVTM and ANQGSEA. V was clipped by 7 bases and J by 2 bases, with 18 bases between them. The CDR3 contains 14 residues. The CDR3 loop is CSAEGVQAPYEQYF. In nucleotides, the CDR3 is TGCAGCGCCGAGGGGGTGCAGGCCCCCTACGAGCAGTACTTC.

This clonotype was counted only a few times. The rearrangement uses TRBV4-2 and TRBJ1-2; D is uncertain. The ends were cut back, 0 bases at V and 8 bases at J, with 16 bases in the middle. The germline gives CDR1 LGHNA, CDR2 YNFKEQ. The CDR3 contains 15 residues. This chain's CDR3 is CASSQDDGVLRGYTF. The DNA of the CDR3 is TGTGCCAGCAGCCAAGACGACGGTGTTTTACGAGGCTACACCTTC.

This clonotype was observed a handful of times. The V call is TRBV4-1, the J call TRBJ2-7; 7 bases agree with TRBD1. CDR1 MGHRA and CDR2 YSYEKL come from the germline V gene. With V trimmed by 0 bases and J by 2 bases, 10 bases remained unmatched. The CDR3 is 17 residues long. This chain's CDR3 is CASSQEDRDPFAYEQYF. The CDR3, as DNA: TGCGCCAGCAGCCAAGAAGACAGGGACCCCTTCGCCTACGAGCAGTACTTC.

The chain combines TRBV7-2 with TRBJ2-1; 8 bases are shared with TRBD2. With V trimmed by 1 base and J by 9 bases, 5 bases remained unmatched. CDR1 and CDR2 from the germline V gene are SGHTA and FQGNSA. The CDR3 is 14 residues long. CDR3 in amino acids: CASSLGAGGGEQFF. The CDR3 DNA sequence: TGTGCCAGCAGCTTAGGGGCGGGAGGTGGTGAGCAGTTCTTC.

This clonotype occurred once. The V and J genes are TRBV6-1 and TRBJ1-5; possibly TRBD1 for D (5 bases). The CDR3 has 13 amino acids. Trimming left V 6 bases short and J 8 bases short, with 14 bases between. Germline loops: CDR1 MNHNS, CDR2 SASEGT. CDR3 nucleotide sequence: TGTGCCAGCAGAGATACACAGGTGGAGCCCCAGCATTTT. Translated: CASRDTQVEPQHF.

This chain uses TRBV23-1 with TRBJ2-1; the match to TRBD2 covers 9 bases. TRBV23-1 is an ORF; its function is uncertain. CDR3 size: 16 residues. J lost 5 bases, V lost 2 bases, and 7 bases had no gene match. CDR3 DNA: TGCGCCAGCAGTCAAGCGACTAGCGGCCCCAACAATGAGCAGTTCTTC. This codes for CASSQATSGPNNEQFF.

This clonotype was seen once. The chain employs TRBV11-1 and TRBJ2-4; D assignment may be TRBD1 or TRBD2 (5 bases each). The V gene's germline CDR1 is SGHAT and CDR2 FQDESV (reference sequence). The germline V and J ends were trimmed by 1 base and 9 bases, with 10 bases remaining between them. This CDR3 has 13 amino acids. CDR3 in DNA: TGTGCCAGCAGCTTAGAACCGGGGCCCATTCAGTACTTC. It specifies CASSLEPGPIQYF.

This clonotype was found a few times. The genes are TRBV7-9 and TRBJ2-1, with TRBD2 as a possible D gene (5 bases). The germline CDR1 and CDR2 sequences are SEHNR and FQNEAQ (reference sequence). The CDR3 loop spans 18 amino acids. The V gene lost 0 bases and the J gene lost 3 bases, with 18 bases spanning the gap. The CDR3 nucleotides read TGTGCCAGCAGCTTAGCCGCGCGCCGGGCGACTATCTACAATGAGCAGTTCTTC. As protein: CASSLAARRATIYNEQFF.

This chain uses TRBV3-1 with TRBJ2-7; 8 positions match TRBD1. There are 16 residues in the CDR3. Germline values: CDR1 LGHDT, CDR2 YNNKEL (reference sequence). V dropped 6 bases and J dropped 1; count of bases not matched to a gene: 11. The CDR3: CASRQDRAEGSYEQYF. CDR3 DNA: TGTGCCAGCAGGCAGGACAGGGCTGAGGGGTCCTACGAGCAGTACTTC.

In this sample, this clonotype turned up a few times. V usage is TRBV12-3 or TRBV12-4 and J usage is TRBJ2-2; TRBD2 matches at 7 bases. V was pared by 2 bases and J by 10 bases, with 4 bases of the junction left unmatched. This CDR3 spans 13 amino acids. CDR3 nucleotide sequence: TGTGCCAGCAGTTTACTAGCGGCGGAGGAGCTGTTTTTT. This translates into CASSLLAAEELFF.

In its sample, this clonotype was seen a few times. This chain connects TRBV24-1 to TRBJ2-2, with D possibly matching TRBD1 (8 bases). The CDR3 consists of 18 residues. Germline V CDR1 and CDR2: KGHDR, SFDVKD. Trimming took off 5 bases at V and 5 bases at J, with 23 bases between the two ends. CDR3 loop: CATSVPVGDRRGTGELFF. CDR3 DNA: TGTGCCACCAGTGTCCCGGTGGGGGACAGGCGGGGGACCGGGGAGCTGTTTTTT.

This chain joins TRBV20-1 and TRBJ2-7, with 10 bases that match TRBD1. CDR1 and CDR2 from the germline V gene are DFQATT and SNEGSKA (reference sequence). This CDR3 is 12 amino acids long. Here the CDR3 DNA reads TGCAAAGGGGACAGGGGCAGGTACGAGCAGTACTTC. Translation gives CKGDRGRYEQYF.

This sequence joins TRBV2 and TRBJ1-4; D call uncertain. Germline V lookup: CDR1 SNHLY, CDR2 FYNNEI. This CDR3 spans 16 amino acids. V lost 6 bases and J 7 bases, leaving 21 bases between the germline ends. The CDR3 reads CASSPGDVARSEKLFF. For the CDR3, the DNA is TGTGCCAGCAGCCCCGGGGATGTTGCTAGGAGTGAAAAACTGTTTTTT.

This clonotype has a handful of counts. The chain uses TRBV4-1 and TRBJ2-5; a possible D gene is TRBD2 (5 bases). V was shortened by 0 bases and J by 2 bases, with 13 bases between the two germline ends. The CDR3 contains 16 residues. The germline V gene encodes CDR1 MGHRA and CDR2 YSYEKL. CDR3 amino acids: CASSQDQPGKQETQYF. The DNA for the CDR3 is TGCGCCAGCAGCCAAGATCAGCCCGGGAAACAAGAGACCCAGTACTTC.

In its sample, this clonotype was seen a few times. The chain couples TRBV9 to TRBJ2-3, with D tentatively TRBD1 or TRBD2 (5 bases each). This CDR3 has 14 amino acids. The germline V and J ends were trimmed by 3 bases and 5 bases, with 13 bases remaining between them. Per germline, CDR1 SGDLS and CDR2 YYNGEE. The CDR3 DNA reads TGTGCCAGCAGCGATCCCGGGACGGGAGATACGCAGTATTTT. It specifies CASSDPGTGDTQYF.

This clonotype was counted between two and nine times. The CDR3 coding sequence is TGTGCCGGAGTAGGAGGGAGCTCCTACAATGAGCAGTTCTTC. This translates into CAGVGGSSYNEQFF. This sequence joins TRBV7-9 and TRBJ2-1; possible D gene TRBD2, 6 bases. The CDR3 sequence is 14 residues long. The V end lost 11 bases, the J end lost 0 bases, and 14 bases lay between the germline ends. Germline CDR1 SEHNR, CDR2 FQNEAQ (reference sequence).

V usage is TRBV9 and J usage is TRBJ2-3, with TRBD2 identical over 10 bases. This CDR3 has 17 residues. Germline V lookup: CDR1 SGDLS, CDR2 YYNGEE. With 3 bases clipped from V and 5 bases from J, the junction kept 12 bases outside the gene matches. CDR3: CASSAPRERGGGDTQYF. The CDR3 bases are TGTGCCAGCAGCGCCCCCCGGGAGCGGGGGGGCGGAGATACGCAGTATTTT. The variable domain in full, with the rest retrieved from reference TRBV9 and TRBJ2-3, is DSGVTQTPKHLITATGQRVTLRCSPRSGDLSVYWYQQSLDQGLQFLIQYYNGEERAKGNILERFSAQQFPDLHSELNLSSLELGDSALYFCASSAPRERGGGDTQYFGPGTRLTVL.

The chain joins TRBV24-1 to TRBJ2-3; D is uncertain. Germline V gives CDR1 KGHDR, CDR2 SFDVKD. The V and J ends lost 1 base and 3 bases respectively, with 10 bases between them. CDR3 length: 15 amino acids. CDR3 loop: CATSDFIEGTDTQYF. For the CDR3, the DNA is TGTGCCACCAGTGATTTTATAGAAGGTACAGATACGCAGTATTTT.